This entry describes one T cell receptor beta chain. These data originate in a study of blood T cell repertoires in COVID-19. On the study more broadly: The United States, Italy and Spain were the sources of the acute and convalescent COVID-19 samples. PBMCs, B-cell-depleted T cells, or T cells provided the cDNA or gDNA that made up the material.

Source study methods: Estimation of nucleated cell counts relied on the amplification of reference gene primers. Data came from immunoSEQ multiplex PCR; TCRdb stores just in-frame clones and leaves some out. That table supplies the V and J calls and clone size; D and trimming were determined from the DNA. The sample has tens of thousands of clones; more than 75% are singletons. The V gene end was trimmed by 4 bases and the J gene end by 2 bases; junction bases not matched to a gene: 8. The CDR3 extends over 16 amino acids. Germline loops: CDR1 SGHRS, CDR2 YFSETQ. This receptor was obtained from a man between 50 and 59 years old with active COVID-19. The J gene is TRBJ2-5, the V gene TRBV5-1, with 10 bases lining up with TRBD2. Sequenced input: peripheral blood. DNA for the CDR3: TGCGCCAGCAGCCCCTCAACTAGCGGGGCTCAAGAGACCCAGTACTTC. Encoded protein: CASSPSTSGAQETQYF.